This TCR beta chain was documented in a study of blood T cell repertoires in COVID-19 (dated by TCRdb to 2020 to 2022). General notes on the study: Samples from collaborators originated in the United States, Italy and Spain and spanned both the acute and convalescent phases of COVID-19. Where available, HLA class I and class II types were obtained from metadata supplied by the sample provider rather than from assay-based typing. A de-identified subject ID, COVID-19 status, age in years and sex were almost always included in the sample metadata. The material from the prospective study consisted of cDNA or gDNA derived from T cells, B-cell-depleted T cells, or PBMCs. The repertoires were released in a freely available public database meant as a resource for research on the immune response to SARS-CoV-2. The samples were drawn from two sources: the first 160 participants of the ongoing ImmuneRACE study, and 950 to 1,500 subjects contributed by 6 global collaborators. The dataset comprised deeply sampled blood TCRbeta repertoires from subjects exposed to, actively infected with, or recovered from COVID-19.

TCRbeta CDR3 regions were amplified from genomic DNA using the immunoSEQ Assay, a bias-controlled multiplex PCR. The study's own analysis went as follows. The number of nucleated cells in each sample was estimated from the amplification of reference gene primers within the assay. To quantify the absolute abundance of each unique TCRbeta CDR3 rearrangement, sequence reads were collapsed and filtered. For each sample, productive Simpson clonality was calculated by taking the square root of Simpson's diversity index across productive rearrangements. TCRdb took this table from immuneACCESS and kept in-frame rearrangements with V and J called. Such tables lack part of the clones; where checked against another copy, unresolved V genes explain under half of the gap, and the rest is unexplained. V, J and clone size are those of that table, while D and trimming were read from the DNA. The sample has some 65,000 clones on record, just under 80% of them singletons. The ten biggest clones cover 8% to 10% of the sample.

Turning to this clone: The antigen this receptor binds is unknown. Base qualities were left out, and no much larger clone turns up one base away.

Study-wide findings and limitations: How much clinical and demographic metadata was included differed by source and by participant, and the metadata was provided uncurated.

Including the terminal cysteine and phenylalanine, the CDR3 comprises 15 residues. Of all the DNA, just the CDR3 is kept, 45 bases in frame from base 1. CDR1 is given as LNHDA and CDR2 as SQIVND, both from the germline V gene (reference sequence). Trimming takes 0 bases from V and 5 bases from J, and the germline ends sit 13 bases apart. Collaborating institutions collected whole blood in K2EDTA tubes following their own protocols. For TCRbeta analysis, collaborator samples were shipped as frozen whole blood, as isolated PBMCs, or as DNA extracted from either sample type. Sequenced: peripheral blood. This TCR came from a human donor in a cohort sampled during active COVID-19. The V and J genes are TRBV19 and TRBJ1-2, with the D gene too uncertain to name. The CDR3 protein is CASSIEGRTFYGYTF. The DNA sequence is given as TGTGCCAGTAGTATAGAAGGCAGGACTTTTTATGGCTACACCTTC.